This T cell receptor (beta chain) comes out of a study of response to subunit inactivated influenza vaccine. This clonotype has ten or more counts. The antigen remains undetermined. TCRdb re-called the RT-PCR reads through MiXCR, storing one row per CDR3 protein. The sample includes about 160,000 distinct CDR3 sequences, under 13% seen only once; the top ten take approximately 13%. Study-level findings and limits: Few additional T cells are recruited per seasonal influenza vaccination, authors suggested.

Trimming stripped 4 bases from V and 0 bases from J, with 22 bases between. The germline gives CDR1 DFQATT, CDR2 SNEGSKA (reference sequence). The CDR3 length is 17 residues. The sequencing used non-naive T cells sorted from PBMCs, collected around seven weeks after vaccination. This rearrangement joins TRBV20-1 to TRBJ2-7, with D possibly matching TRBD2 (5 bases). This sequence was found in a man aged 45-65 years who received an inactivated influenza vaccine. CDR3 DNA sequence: TGCAGTGCTATGGTATTGGCGGGCGGAATCCACTCCTACGAGCAGTACTTC. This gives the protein CSAMVLAGGIHSYEQYF.